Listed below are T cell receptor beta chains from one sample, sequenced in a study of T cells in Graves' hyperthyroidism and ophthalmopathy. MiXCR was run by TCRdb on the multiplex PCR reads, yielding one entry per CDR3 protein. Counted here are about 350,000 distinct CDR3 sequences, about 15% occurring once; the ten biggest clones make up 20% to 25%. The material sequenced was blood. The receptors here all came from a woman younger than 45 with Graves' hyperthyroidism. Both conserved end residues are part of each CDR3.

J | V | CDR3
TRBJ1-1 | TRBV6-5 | CASSYRDSAFF
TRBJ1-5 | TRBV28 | CASSVNGNQPQHF
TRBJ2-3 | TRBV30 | CAWSVSAPQTDTQYF
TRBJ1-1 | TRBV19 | CASNGGFGAFF
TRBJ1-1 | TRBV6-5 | CASSYSWGSTEAFF
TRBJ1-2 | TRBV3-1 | CASSPDGGSYYGYTF
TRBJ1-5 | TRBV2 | CASSHLLGQPQHF
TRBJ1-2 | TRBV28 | CASTLDVGANYGYTF
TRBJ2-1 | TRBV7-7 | CASSFSGSIDEQFF
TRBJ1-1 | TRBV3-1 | CASSQTVQEAFF
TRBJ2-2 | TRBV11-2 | CASSLGGQLNTGELFF
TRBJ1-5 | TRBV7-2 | CASSVAMWQPQHF
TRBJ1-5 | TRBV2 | CASAGGVQPQHF
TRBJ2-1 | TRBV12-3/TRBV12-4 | CASSEGSYNEQFF
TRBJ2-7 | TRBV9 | CASSPQGDEQYF
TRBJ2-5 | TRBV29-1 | CSVGQRAGETQYF
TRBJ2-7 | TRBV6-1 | CATRTLGGRQYF
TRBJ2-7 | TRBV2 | CASIKEAGQTYEQYF
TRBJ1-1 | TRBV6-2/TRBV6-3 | CASSVFSAEAFF
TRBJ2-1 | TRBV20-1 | CSEGTSGREQFF
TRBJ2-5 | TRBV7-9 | CASSLGTEGAQYF
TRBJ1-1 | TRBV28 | CASHTGTGFTEAFF
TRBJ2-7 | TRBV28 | CASSSSGTGHEQYF
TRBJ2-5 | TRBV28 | CATVGVIETQYF
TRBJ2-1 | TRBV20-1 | CSALAGERIANEQFF
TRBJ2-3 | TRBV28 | CASSLQGPTDTQYF
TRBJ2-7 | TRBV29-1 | CSAHDRDGYEQYF
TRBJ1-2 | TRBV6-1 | CASSEVGGYTF
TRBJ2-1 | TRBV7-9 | CASSLVYGNEQFF
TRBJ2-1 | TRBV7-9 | CASSLASGRGNEQFF
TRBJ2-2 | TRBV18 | CASSRDSFGELFF
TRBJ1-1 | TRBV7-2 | CASSSRRLTEAFF
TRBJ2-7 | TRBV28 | CASSFRMDEQYF
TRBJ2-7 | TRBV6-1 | CASSLRLGRYEQYF
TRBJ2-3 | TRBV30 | CAWSGTMGDTQYF
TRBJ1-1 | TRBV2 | CASITRLVTEAFF
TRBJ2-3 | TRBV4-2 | CASSQPLDTDTQYF
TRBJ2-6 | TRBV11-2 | CASRPGTSGRNPSSGANVLTF
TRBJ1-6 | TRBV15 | CATSGPEWNSPLHF
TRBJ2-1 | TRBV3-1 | CASSQKLSTLAVGNEQFF
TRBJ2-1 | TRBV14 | CASSPVGDSYNEQFF
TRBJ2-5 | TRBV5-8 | CASSFWVRGDQETQYF
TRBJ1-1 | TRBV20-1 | CSAAGTGDTEAFF
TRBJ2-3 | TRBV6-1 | CASSDTVGDTQYF
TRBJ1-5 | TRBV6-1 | CASSGGGEGQPQHF
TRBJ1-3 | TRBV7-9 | CASSPAWDSGNTIYF
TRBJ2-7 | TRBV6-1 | CASSYIKRAPVYEQYF
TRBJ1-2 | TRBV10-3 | CAISESGGYGYTF
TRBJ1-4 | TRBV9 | CASSVKATNEKLFF
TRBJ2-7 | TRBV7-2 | CASSWRAGGSSYGQYF
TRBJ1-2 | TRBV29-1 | CSVEEKGEGYTF
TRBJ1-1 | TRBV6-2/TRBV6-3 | CASTTPWGGTEAFF